The present T cell receptor beta chain was sequenced within a study of blood T cell repertoires in COVID-19 (dated by TCRdb to 2018 to 2020). Describing the broader study: Samples covering the acute and convalescent phases of COVID-19 were provided by collaborators in the United States, Italy and Spain. Where HLA class I and class II types were available, the types were taken from metadata supplied by the sample provider, not from assay-based typing. Subjects who had been exposed to COVID-19, were actively infected with it, or had recovered from it provided the deeply sampled blood TCRbeta repertoires that made up the dataset. The repertoires were released in a freely available public database meant as a resource for research on the immune response to SARS-CoV-2. Sample metadata almost always included a de-identified subject ID, COVID-19 status, age in years and sex. The prospective study material was composed of cDNA or gDNA derived from T cells, B-cell-depleted T cells, or PBMCs. Samples came from the ongoing ImmuneRACE study (first 160 participants) plus 1,254 subjects from 6 global collaborators. Broader findings and caveats from the paper: Clinical and demographic metadata were provided uncurated, with the amount varying by source and participant.

V is pruned by 5 bases and J by 3 bases, leaving 17 bases of the junction without a gene match. CDR1 and CDR2, looked up from the germline V gene (reference sequence), are MNHEY and SMNVEV. Measured from the cysteine to the phenylalanine, the CDR3 is 18 residues long. The entry retains the CDR3 DNA only, 54 bases that are in frame from base 1. Collaborating institutions collected whole blood in K2EDTA tubes following their own protocols. For TCRbeta analysis, collaborators shipped samples as frozen whole blood, isolated PBMCs, or DNA extracted from either of those sample types. TCRbeta CDR3 regions were amplified from genomic DNA using the immunoSEQ Assay, a bias-controlled multiplex PCR. In the paper's pipeline: Within the assay, amplification of reference gene primers was used to estimate how many nucleated cells each sample contained. To quantify the absolute abundance of each unique TCRbeta CDR3 rearrangement, sequence reads were collapsed and filtered. For each sample, productive Simpson clonality was calculated by taking the square root of Simpson's diversity index across productive rearrangements. Held by TCRdb, this immuneACCESS table contains in-frame sequences only and omits some clones. Under half of the omission traces to an unresolved V gene where checked; the cause of the rest is unknown. Clone size and V and J calls were adopted from that table, with D and trimming inferred from the DNA. Present in this sample are hundreds of thousands of clones, 82% of which were seen just once. The ten largest account for about 3.6% of the sample.

As regards this clone: This clone's antigen is unknown. The record has no base qualities; no much larger clone is one base away.

The rearrangement joined TRBV27 to TRBJ1-1; a stretch of 8 junction bases matches TRBD1. Specimen: peripheral blood. This TCR derives from a woman older than 75 with acute or convalescent COVID-19. The DNA sequence is as follows: TGTGCCAGCAGTCCCCTTCTCCGACAGGGGTCGGGGGACACTGAAGCTTTCTTT. The encoded protein is CASSPLLRQGSGDTEAFF.